This T cell receptor beta chain emerged from a study of blood T cell repertoires in COVID-19. Study details: Sample material is recorded as cDNA or gDNA derived from T cells, B-cell-depleted T cells, or PBMCs.

Profiling relied on immunoSEQ multiplex PCR, and the TCRdb table lists in-frame clones only, not all of them. The repertoire holds around 300,000 clones, with 88% as singletons. The junction had 5 bases not matched to a gene; V was cut back by 7 bases and J by 0 bases. The CDR3 extends over 14 amino acids. Germline lookup yields CDR1 SGHRS and CDR2 YFSETQ. This clone was observed once. The chain has TRBV5-1 and TRBJ2-7; 9 bases agree with TRBD2. Sequences were obtained from PBMCs or T cells enriched from blood (not recorded which). The clonotype originates from a woman in her thirties who had recovered from COVID-19. The CDR3 region has the DNA TGCGCCAGCGGACCAGCGGGAGGCTCCTACGAGCAGTACTTC. Translation gives CASGPAGGSYEQYF.